Listed below are T cell receptor beta chains from one sample, sequenced in a study of technical replicates of blood from a handful of donors. TCRdb's table, derived via immunoSEQ multiplex PCR, lists solely in-frame clones and lacks some. The table includes around 95,000 clones, just under 95% detected once. The sequenced material came from T cells isolated from PBMCs. These receptors all stem from a human donor in good health. The CDR3 runs from the conserved cysteine through the conserved F or W.

j_call v_call cdr3_aa
TRBJ2-1 TRBV20-1 CSGSAGYEQFF
TRBJ1-3 TRBV7-9 CASSLSGVGNTIYF
TRBJ2-5 TRBV5-4 CASSFDIGRALETQYF
TRBJ1-2 TRBV2 CASDGGFLVGYTF
TRBJ2-7 TRBV7-2 CASSLLSGKGYEQYF
TRBJ2-5 TRBV28 CASSANLAGVETQYF
TRBJ2-7 TRBV21-1 CASSKERMGYSYEQYF
TRBJ2-7 TRBV4-2 CASSQGAQGAYEQYF
TRBJ2-1 TRBV11-3 CASSAQGAPYNEQFF
TRBJ1-1 TRBV5-5 CASSGTGLFMNTEAFF
TRBJ1-1 TRBV5-6 CASSRDRGLTEAFF
TRBJ1-4 TRBV27 CASSQDRNNEKLFF
TRBJ1-2 TRBV18 CASSPDGGYGYTF
TRBJ2-7 TRBV19 CASNTPGQGNYEQYF
TRBJ2-2 TRBV25-1 CASSPTDRGTGELFF
TRBJ1-1 TRBV6-5 CASSRGQGGAFF
TRBJ2-3 TRBV4-1 CASSQIRTAGRTDTQYF
TRBJ2-7 TRBV19 CASSQTEYEQYF
TRBJ1-2 TRBV11-2 CASSLDRGGGYTF
TRBJ2-1 TRBV4-1 CASSLPANKRGGRYNEQFF
TRBJ2-4 TRBV11-3 CASRLDRNKNIQYF
TRBJ2-7 TRBV7-9 CASSPGTEAYEQYF